The source of this TCR beta chain is a study of immune evolution from preneoplasia to lung adenocarcinoma. Across the whole study: HLA loss of heterozygosity: 6% to 7.5% AIS, about 15% MIA, 30% to 35% ADC, none AAH.

This CDR3 region has 16 residues. Germline CDR1 and CDR2: SEHNR and FQNEAQ (reference sequence). V was pared by 5 bases and J by 2 bases, with 19 bases between. Sequencing used immunoSEQ multiplex PCR; TCRdb keeps in-frame clones, though not all of them. The sample has under 4,500 clones, 83% seen once; the top ten hold approximately 2.9%. The chain uses TRBV7-9 and TRBJ2-7; possibly TRBD2 for D (6 bases). Material: FFPE minimally invasive lung adenocarcinoma tissue. The receptor was derived from a person in their sixties or seventies with lung adenocarcinoma. The CDR3 DNA follows: TGTGCCAGCAGCCCCGCCCGACTAGTCGGGACCTACGAGCAGTACTTC. This encodes CASSPARLVGTYEQYF.